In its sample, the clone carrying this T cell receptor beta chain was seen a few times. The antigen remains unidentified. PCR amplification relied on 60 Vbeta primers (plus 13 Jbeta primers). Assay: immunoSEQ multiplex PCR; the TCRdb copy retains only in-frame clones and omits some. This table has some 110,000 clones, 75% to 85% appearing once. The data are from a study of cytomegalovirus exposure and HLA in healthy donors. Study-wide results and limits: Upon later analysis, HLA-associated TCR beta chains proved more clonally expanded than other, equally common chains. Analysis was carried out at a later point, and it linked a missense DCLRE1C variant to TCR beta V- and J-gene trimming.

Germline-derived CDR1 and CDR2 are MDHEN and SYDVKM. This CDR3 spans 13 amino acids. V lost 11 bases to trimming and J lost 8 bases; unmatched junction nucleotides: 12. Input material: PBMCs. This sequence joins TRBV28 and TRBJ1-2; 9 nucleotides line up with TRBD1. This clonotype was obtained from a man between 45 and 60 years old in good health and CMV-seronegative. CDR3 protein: CAAQTGGSNGYTF. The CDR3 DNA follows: TGTGCCGCCCAGACAGGGGGTAGTAACGGCTACACCTTC.